Listed here are 20 T cell receptor beta chains from one sample, sequenced in a study of shared clonotypes between healthy human individuals. Here immunoSEQ multiplex PCR was the method, and the copy in TCRdb shows in-frame clones only, minus some. The top ten clones hold 0.11% to 0.15% of a sample with about 2.4 million clones, approximately 94% of them seen once. Sequencing was carried out using naive CD4+ T cells sorted from blood. Subset indicated: CD45RA+ positively selected. The receptors come from a man between 18 and 29 years old in good health.

The chain uses TRBV5-6 and TRBJ1-4; D gene unclear. The CDR3 length is 14 residues. V lost 0 bases and J lost 4, with 7 bases in between. The germline V gene has CDR1 SGHDT and CDR2 YYEEEE. The CDR3 bases are TGTGCCAGCAGCTTGGGGGCAGTTAATGAAAAACTGTTTTTT. Encoded protein: CASSLGAVNEKLFF. The full variable domain, its missing parts supplied by reference TRBV5-6 and TRBJ1-4, is DAGVTQSPTHLIKTRGQQVTLRCSPKSGHDTVSWYQQALGQGPQFIFQYYEEEERQRGNFPDRFSGHQFPNYSSELNVNALLLGDSALYLCASSLGAVNEKLFFGSGTQLSVL.

Note on this clone: At the DNA level, this CDR3 is encoded by other sequences in the same sample as well. This chain links TRBV5-6 with TRBJ1-1; D might be TRBD1 (5 bases). Trimming shortened V by 0 bases and J by 0 bases, and 6 bases separated the two germline ends. The CDR3 extends over 14 amino acids. Germline V CDR1 and CDR2: SGHDT, YYEEEE. The CDR3 DNA is TGTGCCAGCAGCTTGGGGGGGATGAACACTGAAGCTTTCTTT. It specifies CASSLGGMNTEAFF.

This clone is a singleton in its sample. This chain joins TRBV19 and TRBJ2-6; tentatively, D is TRBD1 (5 bases). The CDR3 runs 15 residues. The V and J ends lost 4 bases and 2 bases respectively, with 9 bases between them. The germline CDR1 and CDR2 sequences are LNHDA and SQIVND (reference sequence). CDR3 sequence (DNA): TGTGCCAGTAGTAGGGTAGGGGCTGGGGCCAACGTCCTGACTTTC. Translated, it gives CASSRVGAGANVLTF.

The chain joins TRBV11-1 to TRBJ2-7; D is undetermined. The CDR3 has 14 amino acids. Germline CDR1 SGHAT, CDR2 FQDESV (reference sequence). Trimming left V 1 base short and J 3 bases short, with 10 bases between. CDR3 loop: CASSLGPLNYEQYF. CDR3 DNA: TGTGCCAGCAGCTTAGGACCCTTAAACTACGAGCAGTACTTC.

The CDR3 loop reads CASSEYKGTYEQYF. The CDR3 region has the DNA TGTGCCAGCAGTGAATATAAGGGAACCTACGAGCAGTACTTC. The V and J genes are TRBV25-1 and TRBJ2-5; no firm D call. The last part of the DNA fits TRBJ2-7 better; the J call may be wrong. The CDR3 is made up of 14 amino acids. Germline V gene data show CDR1 as MGHDK and CDR2 as SYGVNS.

The chain links TRBV6-5 to TRBJ2-1, with D possibly being TRBD1 or TRBD2 (5 bases each). V gave up 8 bases and J gave up 4 bases, with 15 bases separating them. This CDR3 spans 14 amino acids. Germline CDR1 and CDR2: MNHEY and SVGAGI. The CDR3 DNA sequence: TGTGCCAGCGGGAGTTCCGGGACGTACAATGAGCAGTTCTTC. It specifies CASGSSGTYNEQFF.

The J gene is TRBJ1-1, the V gene TRBV5-1; D is possibly TRBD1 (5 bases). V lost 0 bases to trimming and J lost 3 bases, with 9 bases between them. CDR1 and CDR2 (germline): SGHRS, YFSETQ. CDR3 length: 14 amino acids. CDR3 DNA sequence: TGCGCCAGCAGCTTGGGCAGGGATTACACTGAAGCTTTCTTT. The encoded protein is CASSLGRDYTEAFF.

About this clone: Other DNA sequences in the sample encode the same CDR3. The chain employs TRBV9 and TRBJ2-2; D is unclear. CDR1 SGDLS and CDR2 YYNGEE come from the germline V gene. Trimming left V 0 bases short and J 4 bases short, with 10 bases between. CDR3 length equals 15 residues. In DNA form, the CDR3 reads TGTGCCAGCAGCGTAGAGGGTAGGGCCACCGGGGAGCTGTTTTTT. It specifies CASSVEGRATGELFF.

The chain links TRBV10-1 to TRBJ1-6; the match to TRBD1 covers 9 bases. The CDR3 sequence is 13 residues long. The ends lost 6 bases at V and 10 bases at J; junction bases unmatched: 4. Germline V gene sequence: CDR1 WNHNN, CDR2 SYGVQD (reference sequence). The CDR3 loop reads CASRGQGSSPLHF. The CDR3 coding sequence is TGCGCCAGCAGAGGACAGGGGAGCTCACCCCTCCACTTT.

J is TRBJ2-5 and V is TRBV5-4, with 8 positions matching TRBD1. The end of the DNA fits TRBJ2-7 better, so the J call may be wrong. CDR1 and CDR2 from the germline V gene are SGHNT and YYREEE (reference sequence). The CDR3 contains 13 residues. CDR3 DNA: TGTGCCAGCAGCTCGGACAGGGCCTACGAGCAGTACTTC. Translating gives CASSSDRAYEQYF.

V and J are TRBV10-3 and TRBJ1-5, with D perhaps TRBD1 (5 bases). The CDR3 has 18 residues. CDR1 and CDR2 from the germline V gene are ENHRY and SYGVKD. With 0 bases removed from V and 2 bases from J, the gap between germline ends came to 17 bases. The CDR3, as DNA: TGTGCCATCAGTGAGTCCCACGTAAGGGGCGCGGGCAATCAGCCCCAGCATTTT. Amino acids: CAISESHVRGAGNQPQHF.

The gene calls are TRBV6-6 and TRBJ2-3; D gene uncertain. CDR3 size: 14 residues. Germline CDR1 reads MNHNY; CDR2 reads SVGAGI (reference sequence). The V end lost 6 bases, the J end lost 3 bases, and 13 bases lay between the germline ends. The CDR3: CASSNPQKTDTQYF. For the CDR3, the DNA is TGTGCCAGCAGCAACCCCCAGAAAACAGATACGCAGTATTTT.

The chain is built from TRBV15 and TRBJ2-7; D call uncertain. V shed 0 bases and J shed 2 bases, with 11 bases lying between them. Germline CDR1 is LNHNV and CDR2 is YYDKDF (reference sequence). CDR3 length: 15 residues. For the CDR3, the DNA is TGTGCCACCAGCAGAGATTTCCAGCCCGCCTACGAGCAGTACTTC. Translation: CATSRDFQPAYEQYF. The full variable domain, in which reference TRBV15 and TRBJ2-7 provide the parts outside the CDR3, is DAMVIQNPRYQVTQFGKPVTLSCSQTLNHNVMYWYQQKSSQAPKLLFHYYDKDFNNEADTPDNFQSRRPNTSFCFLDIRSPGLGDTAMYLCATSRDFQPAYEQYFGPGTRLTVT.

The chain carries TRBV11-2 and TRBJ2-7; 13 bases line up with TRBD2. The V segment lost 5 bases and the J segment 0 bases; nucleotides outside the gene matches: 4. The CDR3 runs to 16 residues. Germline V gene data show CDR1 as SGHAT and CDR2 as FQNNGV. This CDR3 is CASSPGLAGSSYEQYF. The CDR3 nucleotides read TGTGCCAGCAGCCCGGGACTAGCGGGAAGCTCCTACGAGCAGTACTTC.

J is TRBJ2-2 and V is TRBV2; D is unclear. This CDR3 spans 14 amino acids. The V gene lost 2 bases and the J gene lost 6 bases, with 10 bases spanning the gap. The germline V gene has CDR1 SNHLY and CDR2 FYNNEI. DNA for the CDR3: TGTGCCAGCAGTGAAATGGCCTCCGCCGGGGAGCTGTTTTTT. Its translation is CASSEMASAGELFF.

This clone has just a few counts. CDR3 DNA: TGCGCCAGCAGTTTCACCTACGAGCAGTACTTC. As protein: CASSFTYEQYF. The chain uses TRBV10-1 and TRBJ2-7; the D is unclear. Trimming removed 5 bases from V and 2 bases from J, with 4 bases in between. The CDR3 has 11 residues. Germline CDR1 WNHNN, CDR2 SYGVQD (reference sequence).

The chain couples TRBV2 to TRBJ2-7, with TRBD1 identical over 9 bases. The CDR3 is 14 residues long. Germline V gene sequence: CDR1 SNHLY, CDR2 FYNNEI. Germline trimming cut 5 bases from V and 3 bases from J; bases unmatched to any gene: 5. CDR3 sequence: CASSSGTGIYEQYF. CDR3 DNA sequence: TGTGCCAGCAGTTCCGGGACAGGGATCTACGAGCAGTACTTC.

This chain uses TRBV5-4 with TRBJ1-2, with D uncertain. The CDR3 contains 14 residues. Trimming stripped 2 bases from V and 0 bases from J, with 8 bases between. Per the germline V gene, CDR1 is SGHNT and CDR2 is YYREEE (reference sequence). The CDR3 spells CASSFLQANYGYTF. CDR3 sequence (DNA): TGTGCCAGCAGCTTTTTGCAAGCTAACTATGGCTACACCTTC.

This clone was observed once. The V call is TRBV5-1, the J call TRBJ2-1, with TRBD2 identical over 10 bases. The CDR3 length is 15 residues. After removal of 4 bases from V and 7 bases from J, the junction contained 8 bases not matched to a gene. In germline, CDR1 is SGHRS, CDR2 YFSETQ. The CDR3 coding sequence is TGCGCCAGCAGCGCAGTGGTAGCGGGAGGAAATGAGCAGTTCTTC. The encoded protein is CASSAVVAGGNEQFF.

V is TRBV25-1 and J is TRBJ1-2; a possible D gene is TRBD1 (6 bases). With 10 bases removed from V and 7 bases from J, the gap between germline ends came to 19 bases. Looked up from germline, CDR1 is MGHDK and CDR2 is SYGVNS. The CDR3 runs to 13 residues. CDR3 nucleotide sequence: TGTGCCACCCACGAAGGGGGGATTCGTGGCTACACCTTC. It translates to CATHEGGIRGYTF.